Sequencing of this T cell receptor (beta chain) was carried out in a study of identifying expanded T cells in peripheral blood (dated by TCRdb to about 2019). In terms of the full investigation: Separate aliquots of the same genomic DNA pool were sequenced to produce technical replicates, and four replicates were compared in pairs.

During the collection period, no infections or other immune events were recorded for the healthy donors. Healthy-donor blood repertoires served as a training cohort to calibrate time-dependent variance in a beta-binomial model of T-cell clone differential abundance. The training cohort included some ten healthy donors, of whom 3 were female and 7 were male. The donors were between roughly 25 and 64 years old, with an average age of 43 years. Whole blood, obtained from a commercial supplier, was collected from each healthy donor at three time points spaced around 2 weeks apart. Genomic DNA was extracted from unsorted whole blood for immunosequencing. Remarks on this clone: The target of this receptor is not known. Within one base of it there is no much larger clone, and no base qualities were kept.

V lost 4 bases and J lost 11 bases, and the count of bases not matched to a germline gene is 11. CDR3 length: 15 amino acids, cysteine to phenylalanine. The CDR3 DNA has 45 bases and is translated from base 1. Based on the germline V gene, the CDR1 and CDR2 sequences are KGHSH and LQKENI. The immunoSEQ Assay, which relies on bias-controlled multiplex PCR amplification of genomic DNA, was used to profile TCRbeta CDR3 regions. Concerning the study's data processing: The absolute abundance of each unique TCRbeta CDR3 region was quantified after sequences were collapsed and filtered. Differential abundance was tested with a binomial (Fisher-equivalent) model and with a beta-binomial model adding time-dependent variance fitted from healthy donors. Any clone with fewer than 5 combined templates was excluded, and a clone was called differentially abundant if its Benjamini-Hochberg FDR was below 0.01. In the beta-binomial model, variance was expressed as a function of the total template count across the two samples, in the form v = (b*log(k)+a)^2. Entries here come from immuneACCESS through TCRdb and include only in-frame sequences with V and J called. Some clones fail to appear in such tables; in the studies checked, an unresolved V gene covers under half of the shortfall, and the cause of the remainder is unknown. That table is the source of V, J and clone size, and D and trimming were worked out from the DNA. Recorded for this sample are some 81,000 clones; 84% of them occurred a single time. The ten largest account for 15% to 20% of the sample.

Findings and caveats that apply to the study as a whole: Across all healthy-donor time intervals, the beta-binomial model significantly cut both the number of clones called differentially abundant and the false-positive rate. The authors expected that over much longer intervals, such as months to years, biological variance in healthy repertoires might increase even further. Variance in clone template counts between approximately two-week samples significantly increased with total template count across all healthy donors. The binomial model flagged roughly 1.2 differentially abundant clones between technical replicates but roughly 15 over around 2 weeks and roughly 19 over around four weeks.

The chain is encoded by TRBV18 joined to TRBJ2-1; TRBD2 agrees with 10 junctional bases. This sequence originates from a person aged 18 to 75 in good health. The sequencing input was blood. Read as DNA, the sequence is TGTGCCAGCTCACAACTAGCGGGACCCGAGGGAAAGCAGTTCTTC. Translated, this gives CASSQLAGPEGKQFF.